The source of this TCR beta chain is a study of T cell responses to AZD1222 COVID-19 vaccine. Findings of the study overall: Donors were largely white British and mainly female; clonal diversity was possibly underestimated.

Germline-derived CDR1 and CDR2 are SEHNR and FQNEAQ (reference sequence). The V end lost 6 bases, the J end lost 0 bases, and 21 bases lay between the germline ends. The CDR3 runs to 18 residues. To note about this clone: Its matching antigen is unknown.

TCRdb's copy holds only in-frame clones and misses some; the assay was immunoSEQ multiplex PCR. The data show 130,000 to 150,000 clones, 85% to 95% seen once. The receptor's source is an adult who had recovered from COVID-19. The rearrangement uses TRBV7-9 and TRBJ2-4; maybe TRBD2 (6 bases). The sample consisted of peripheral blood, taken after recovery from COVID-19. In DNA, the CDR3 is TGTGCCAGCAGTTCCAGCGGGCCTATCCTACTAGCCAAAAACATTCAGTACTTC. This sequence encodes CASSSSGPILLAKNIQYF.